The sample holds many counts of the clone carrying this TCR beta chain. The antigen remains undetermined. This specimen belongs to a study of CD8 T cells in ankylosing spondylitis. Study results and limitations: A motif of roughly 8 highly homologous TCR beta variants was seen as apparently characteristic of ankylosing spondylitis blood.

Construction of TCR beta libraries was performed using quantitative 5'-RACE with molecular barcodes. TCRdb used MiXCR to reprocess the 5' RACE reads, holding one entry per CDR3 protein. The top ten hold about 0.49% of the sample, which has more than 650,000 distinct CDR3 sequences, about 10% seen once. This receptor was obtained from a male donor with ankylosing spondylitis. Source material: blood, either unsorted or a sorted T cell fraction (not recorded which).

CDR3 nucleotides: TGTGCCAGCAGTTCGGGCTACAGGTCTTACTACGAGCAGTACTTC. Protein: CASSSGYRSYYEQYF. V and J are TRBV12-3 or TRBV12-4 and TRBJ2-7, with D tentatively TRBD1 (5 bases). V was clipped by 4 bases and J by 3 bases, with 16 bases between them. This CDR3 spans 15 amino acids.